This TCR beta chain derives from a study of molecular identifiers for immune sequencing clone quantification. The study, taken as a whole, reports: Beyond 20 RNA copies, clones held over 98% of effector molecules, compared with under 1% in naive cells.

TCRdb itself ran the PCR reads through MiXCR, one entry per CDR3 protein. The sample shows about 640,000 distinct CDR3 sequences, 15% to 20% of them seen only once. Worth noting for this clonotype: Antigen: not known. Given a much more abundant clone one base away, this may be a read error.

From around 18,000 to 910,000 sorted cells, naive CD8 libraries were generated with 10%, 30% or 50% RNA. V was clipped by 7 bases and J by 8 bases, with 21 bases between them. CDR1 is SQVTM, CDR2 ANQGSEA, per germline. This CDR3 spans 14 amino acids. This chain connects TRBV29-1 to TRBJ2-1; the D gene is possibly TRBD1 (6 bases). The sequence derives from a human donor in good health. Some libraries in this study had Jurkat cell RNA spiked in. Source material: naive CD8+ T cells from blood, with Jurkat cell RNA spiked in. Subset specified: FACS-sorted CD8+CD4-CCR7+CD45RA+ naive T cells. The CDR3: CSAPLQDSFDEQFF. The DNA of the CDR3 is TGCAGCGCCCCGCTCCAGGACAGCTTCGATGAGCAGTTCTTC.